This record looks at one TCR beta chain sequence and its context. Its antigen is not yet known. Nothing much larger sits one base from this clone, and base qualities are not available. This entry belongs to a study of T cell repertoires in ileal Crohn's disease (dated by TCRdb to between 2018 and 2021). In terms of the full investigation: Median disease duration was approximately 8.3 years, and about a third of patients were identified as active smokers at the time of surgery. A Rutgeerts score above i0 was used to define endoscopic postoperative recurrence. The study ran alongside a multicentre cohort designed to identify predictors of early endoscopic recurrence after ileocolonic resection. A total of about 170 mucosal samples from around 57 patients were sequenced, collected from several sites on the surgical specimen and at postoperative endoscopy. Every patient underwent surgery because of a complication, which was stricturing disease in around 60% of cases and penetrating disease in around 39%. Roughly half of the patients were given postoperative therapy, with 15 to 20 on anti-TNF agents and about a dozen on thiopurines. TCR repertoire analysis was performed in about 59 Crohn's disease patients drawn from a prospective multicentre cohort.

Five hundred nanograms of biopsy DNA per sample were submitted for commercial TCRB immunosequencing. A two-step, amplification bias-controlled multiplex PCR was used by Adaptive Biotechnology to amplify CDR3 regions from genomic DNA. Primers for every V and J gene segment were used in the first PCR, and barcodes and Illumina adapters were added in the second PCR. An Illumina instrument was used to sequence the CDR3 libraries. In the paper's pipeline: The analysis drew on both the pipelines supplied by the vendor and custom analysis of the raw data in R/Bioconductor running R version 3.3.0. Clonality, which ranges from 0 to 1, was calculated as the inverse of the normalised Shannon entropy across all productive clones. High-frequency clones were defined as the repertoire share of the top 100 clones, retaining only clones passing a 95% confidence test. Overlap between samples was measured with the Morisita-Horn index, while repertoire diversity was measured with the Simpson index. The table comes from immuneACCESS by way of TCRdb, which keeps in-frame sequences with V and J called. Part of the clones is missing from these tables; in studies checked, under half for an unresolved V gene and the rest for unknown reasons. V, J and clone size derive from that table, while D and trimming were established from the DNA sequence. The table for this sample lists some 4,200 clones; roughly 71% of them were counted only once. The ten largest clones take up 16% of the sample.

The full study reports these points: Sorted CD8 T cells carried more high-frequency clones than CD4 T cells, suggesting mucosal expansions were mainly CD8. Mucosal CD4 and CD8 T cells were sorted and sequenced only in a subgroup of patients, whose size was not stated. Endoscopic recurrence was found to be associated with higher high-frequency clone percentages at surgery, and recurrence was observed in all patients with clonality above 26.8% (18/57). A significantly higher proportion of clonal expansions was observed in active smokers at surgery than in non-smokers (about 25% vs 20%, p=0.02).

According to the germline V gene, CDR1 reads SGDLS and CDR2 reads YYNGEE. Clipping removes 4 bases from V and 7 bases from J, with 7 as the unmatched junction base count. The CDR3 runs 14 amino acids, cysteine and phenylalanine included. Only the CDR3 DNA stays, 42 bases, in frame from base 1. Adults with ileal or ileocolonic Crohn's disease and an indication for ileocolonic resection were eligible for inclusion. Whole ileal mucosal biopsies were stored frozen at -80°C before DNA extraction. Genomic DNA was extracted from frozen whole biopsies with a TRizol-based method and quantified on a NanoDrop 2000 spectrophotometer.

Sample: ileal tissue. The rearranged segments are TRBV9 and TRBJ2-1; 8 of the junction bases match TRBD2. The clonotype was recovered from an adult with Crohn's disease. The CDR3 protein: CASSPQLAANEQFF. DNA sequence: TGTGCCAGCAGCCCCCAACTAGCGGCAAATGAGCAGTTCTTC.